This TCR beta chain was identified in a study of Tregs in tolerant kidney transplant recipients. Findings and limits, study-wide: Some patients' samples used different primers over time, so nucleotide sequences weren't comparable. Donor-specific Treg expansion exceeded global Treg expansion in tolerant patients, suggesting antigen drive. No direct test of biological reproducibility was done here.

The trim removed 3 bases at V and 4 bases at J, leaving 9 bases unmatched. From germline, CDR1 is MGHRA and CDR2 YSYEKL. CDR3 length: 16 amino acids. Thawed PBMCs were FACS-sorted into unstimulated CD4+CD25+CD127- regulatory T cells, CD4+CD25- non-regulatory cells, CD4 and CD8 cells. The method was immunoSEQ multiplex PCR; TCRdb's version includes in-frame clones alone and lacks a portion of them. Among about 110,000 clones listed, around 91% were seen once. To note about this clone: Its antigen is not known.

This sequence originates from a human donor who received a combined kidney and bone marrow transplant. V usage is TRBV4-1 and J usage is TRBJ2-3; 8 bases line up with TRBD2. Specimen: CD4+ T cells from blood, collected before the transplant. The CDR3 sequence: CASSHPPRGRPDTQYF. CDR3 DNA: TGCGCCAGCAGCCATCCCCCTCGCGGGAGGCCAGATACGCAGTATTTT.